The T cell receptor beta chain under discussion was sequenced for a study of shared clonotypes between healthy human individuals. Findings and limits, study-wide: It was observed that approximately 5% of naive CD4 clonotypes were shared across several donors.

As defined, naive CD8 cells were CD45RO-negative and positively selected for CCR7, with terminally differentiated effector memory CD45RA+ cells excluded. Donors were healthy HIV-negative adults without recent acute infections or vaccinations. The CDR3 contains 16 residues. Per germline, CDR1 WSHSY and CDR2 SAAADI. Losses at the gene ends were 0 bases for V and 5 bases for J; bases not matched to a gene: 6. Assay: immunoSEQ multiplex PCR; the TCRdb copy retains only in-frame clones and omits some. The sample carries under 600,000 clones, 95% to 98% recorded once. About this clone itself: Antigen specificity is unknown.

The TCR comes from a man in his thirties or forties in good health. The chain couples TRBV10-2 to TRBJ2-7; 11 bases align to TRBD1. The sequenced sample consisted of naive CD8+ T cells sorted from blood. The CDR3 region has the DNA TGCGCCAGCAGTGAGTCTGGGACAGGGGGGGGCGACGAGCAGTACTTC. This sequence encodes CASSESGTGGGDEQYF.